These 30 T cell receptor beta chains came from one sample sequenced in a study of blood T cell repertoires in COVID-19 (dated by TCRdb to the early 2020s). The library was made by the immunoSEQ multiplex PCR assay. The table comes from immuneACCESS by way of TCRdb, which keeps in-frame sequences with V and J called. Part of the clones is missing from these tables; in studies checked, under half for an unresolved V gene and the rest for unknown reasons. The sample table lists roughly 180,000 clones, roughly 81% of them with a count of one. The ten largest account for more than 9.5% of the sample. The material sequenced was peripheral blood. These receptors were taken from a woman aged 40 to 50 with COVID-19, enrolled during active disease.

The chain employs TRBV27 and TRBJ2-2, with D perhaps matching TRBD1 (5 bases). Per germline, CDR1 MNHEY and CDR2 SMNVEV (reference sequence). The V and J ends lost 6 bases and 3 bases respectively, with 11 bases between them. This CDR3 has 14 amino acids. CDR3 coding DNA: TGTGCCAGCAGCTACCAGGGCTACACCGGGGAGCTGTTTTTT. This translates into CASSYQGYTGELFF.

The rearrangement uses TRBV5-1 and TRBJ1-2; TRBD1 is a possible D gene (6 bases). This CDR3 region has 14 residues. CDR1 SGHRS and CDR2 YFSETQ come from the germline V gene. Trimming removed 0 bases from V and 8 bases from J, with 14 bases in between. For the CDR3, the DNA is TGCGCCAGCAGCTTGGAGGGCAGGGGATACGGCTACACCTTC. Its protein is CASSLEGRGYGYTF.

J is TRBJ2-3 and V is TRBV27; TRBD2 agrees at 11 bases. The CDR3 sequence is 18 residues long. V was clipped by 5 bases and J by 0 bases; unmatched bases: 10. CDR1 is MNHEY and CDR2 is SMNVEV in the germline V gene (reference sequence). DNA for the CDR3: TGTGCCAGCAGTCCAACTAGCGGGGGCCGGGCTAGCACAGATACGCAGTATTTT. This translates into CASSPTSGGRASTDTQYF.

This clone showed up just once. The CDR3 DNA reads TGTGCCAGCAGCGTACTAGCGGGGGTGATAGATACGCAGTATTTT. Encoded protein: CASSVLAGVIDTQYF. The V call is TRBV9, the J call TRBJ2-3; 10 nucleotides align to TRBD2. The J segment lost 5 bases and the V segment lost 1 base, leaving 4 bases of the junction unmatched. CDR3 size: 15 residues. Germline CDR1 is SGDLS and CDR2 is YYNGEE.

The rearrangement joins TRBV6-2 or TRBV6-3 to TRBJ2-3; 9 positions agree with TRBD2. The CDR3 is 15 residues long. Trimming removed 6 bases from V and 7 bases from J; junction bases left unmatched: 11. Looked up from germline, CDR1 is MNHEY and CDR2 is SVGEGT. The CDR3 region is CASSRPAGGVNTQYF. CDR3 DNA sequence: TGTGCCAGCAGCCGTCCGGCGGGGGGGGTGAATACGCAGTATTTT.

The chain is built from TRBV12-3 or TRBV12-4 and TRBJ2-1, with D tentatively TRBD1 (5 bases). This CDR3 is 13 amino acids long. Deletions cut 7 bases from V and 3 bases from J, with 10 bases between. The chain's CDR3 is CASTARGYNEQFF. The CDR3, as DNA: TGTGCCAGCACCGCAAGGGGCTACAATGAGCAGTTCTTC.

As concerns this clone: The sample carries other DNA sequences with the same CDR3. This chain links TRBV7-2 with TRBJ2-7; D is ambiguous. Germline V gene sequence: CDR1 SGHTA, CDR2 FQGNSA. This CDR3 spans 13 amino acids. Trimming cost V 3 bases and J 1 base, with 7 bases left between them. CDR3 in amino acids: CASSFGSSYEQYF. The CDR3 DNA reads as TGTGCCAGCAGCTTCGGGTCATCCTACGAGCAGTACTTC.

CDR3 sequence reads: CASSLEGASHAFF. The CDR3 nucleotides read TGTGCCAGCAGCTTAGAGGGAGCAAGTCACGCTTTCTTT. This chain joins TRBV11-2 and TRBJ1-1; D is unclear. The germline CDR1 and CDR2 sequences are SGHAT and FQNNGV. The CDR3 is 13 residues long. With 0 bases removed from V and 11 bases from J, the gap between germline ends came to 13 bases. The variable domain in full, with the rest retrieved from reference TRBV11-2 and TRBJ1-1, is EAGVAQSPRYKIIEKRQSVAFWCNPISGHATLYWYQQILGQGPKLLIQFQNNGVVDDSQLPKDRFSAERLKGVDSTLKIQPAKLEDSAVYLCASSLEGASHAFFGQGTRLTVV.

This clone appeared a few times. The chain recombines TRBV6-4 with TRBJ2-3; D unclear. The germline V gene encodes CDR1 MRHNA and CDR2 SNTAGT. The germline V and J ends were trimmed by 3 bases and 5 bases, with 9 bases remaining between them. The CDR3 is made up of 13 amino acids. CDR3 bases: TGTGCCAGCAGTGATTCGGTGCAAGATACGCAGTATTTT. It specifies CASSDSVQDTQYF.

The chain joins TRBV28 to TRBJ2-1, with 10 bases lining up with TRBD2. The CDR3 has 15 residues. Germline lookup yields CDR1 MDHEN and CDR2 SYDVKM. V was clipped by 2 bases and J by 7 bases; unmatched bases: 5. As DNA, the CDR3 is TGTGCCAGCAGTTTAGAGGGACTAGCGTGGAATGAGCAGTTCTTC. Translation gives CASSLEGLAWNEQFF.

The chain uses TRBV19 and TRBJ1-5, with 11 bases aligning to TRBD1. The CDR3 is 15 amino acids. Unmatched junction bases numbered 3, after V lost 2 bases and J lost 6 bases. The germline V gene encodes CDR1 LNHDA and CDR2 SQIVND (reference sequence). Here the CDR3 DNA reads TGTGCCAGTAGTATAACGGGACAGGGGGTTCAGCCCCAGCATTTT. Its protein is CASSITGQGVQPQHF.

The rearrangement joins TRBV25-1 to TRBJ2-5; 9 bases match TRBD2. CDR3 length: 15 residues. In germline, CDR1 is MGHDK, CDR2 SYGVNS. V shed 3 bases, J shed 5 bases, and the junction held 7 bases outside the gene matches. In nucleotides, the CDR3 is TGTGCCAGCAGTGAGCCTAGCGGGGTGTATGAGACCCAGTACTTC. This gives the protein CASSEPSGVYETQYF.

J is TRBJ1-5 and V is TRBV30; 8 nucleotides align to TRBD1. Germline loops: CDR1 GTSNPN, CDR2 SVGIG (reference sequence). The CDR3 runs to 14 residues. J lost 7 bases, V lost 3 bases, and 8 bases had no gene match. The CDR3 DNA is TGTGCCTGGAGCGGTGCAGGGGGCGGGCAGCCCCAGCATTTT. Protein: CAWSGAGGGQPQHF.

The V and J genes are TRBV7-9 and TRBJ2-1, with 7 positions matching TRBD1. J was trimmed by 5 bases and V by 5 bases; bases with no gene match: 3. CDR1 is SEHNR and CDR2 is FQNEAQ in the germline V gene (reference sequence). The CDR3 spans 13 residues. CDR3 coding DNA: TGTGCCAGCAGCGACGGGACAGACAATGAGCAGTTCTTC. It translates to CASSDGTDNEQFF.

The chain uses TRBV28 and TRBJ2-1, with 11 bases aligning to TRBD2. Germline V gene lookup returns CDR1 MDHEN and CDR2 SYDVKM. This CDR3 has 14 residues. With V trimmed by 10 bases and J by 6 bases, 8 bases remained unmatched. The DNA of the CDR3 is TGTGCCACCCTTCGACTAGCGGGATTCAATGAGCAGTTCTTC. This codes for CATLRLAGFNEQFF.

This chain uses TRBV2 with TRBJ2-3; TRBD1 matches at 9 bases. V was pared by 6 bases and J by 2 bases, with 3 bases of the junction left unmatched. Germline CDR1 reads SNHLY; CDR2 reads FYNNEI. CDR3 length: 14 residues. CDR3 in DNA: TGTGCCAGCAGCGGACAGGGGAACACAGATACGCAGTATTTT. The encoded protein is CASSGQGNTDTQYF.

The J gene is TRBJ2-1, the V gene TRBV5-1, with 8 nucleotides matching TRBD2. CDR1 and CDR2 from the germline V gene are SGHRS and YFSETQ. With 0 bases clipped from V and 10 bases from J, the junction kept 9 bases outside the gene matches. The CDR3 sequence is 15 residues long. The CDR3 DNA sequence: TGCGCCAGCAGCTTGGGGTCTAGCGGGTCCGCGGAGCAGTTCTTC. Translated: CASSLGSSGSAEQFF.

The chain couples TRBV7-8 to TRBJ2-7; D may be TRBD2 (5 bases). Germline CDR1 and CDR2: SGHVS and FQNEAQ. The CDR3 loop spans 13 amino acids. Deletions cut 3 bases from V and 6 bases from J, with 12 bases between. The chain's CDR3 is CASSFGGPGEQYF. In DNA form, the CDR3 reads TGTGCCAGCAGCTTCGGCGGGCCAGGCGAGCAGTACTTC.

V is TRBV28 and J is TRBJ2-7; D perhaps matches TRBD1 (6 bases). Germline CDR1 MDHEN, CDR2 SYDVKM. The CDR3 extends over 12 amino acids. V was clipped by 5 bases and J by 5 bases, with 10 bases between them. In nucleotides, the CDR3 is TGTGCCAGCAGTCAGAACAGGGACGAGCAGTACGTC. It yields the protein CASSQNRDEQYV.

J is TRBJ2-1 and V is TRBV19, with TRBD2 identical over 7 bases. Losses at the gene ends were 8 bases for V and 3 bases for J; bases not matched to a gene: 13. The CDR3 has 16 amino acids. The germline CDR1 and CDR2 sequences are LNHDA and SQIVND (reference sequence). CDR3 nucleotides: TGTGCCAGTGTCGACAAGACGGGGGGAAACTACAATGAGCAGTTCTTC. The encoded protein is CASVDKTGGNYNEQFF.

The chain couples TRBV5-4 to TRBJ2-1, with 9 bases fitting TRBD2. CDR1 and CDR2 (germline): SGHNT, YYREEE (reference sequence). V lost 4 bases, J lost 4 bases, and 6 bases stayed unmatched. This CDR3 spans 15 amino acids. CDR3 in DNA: TGTGCCAGCAGCCCGACTAGCGGACCTTACAATGAGCAGTTCTTC. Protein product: CASSPTSGPYNEQFF.

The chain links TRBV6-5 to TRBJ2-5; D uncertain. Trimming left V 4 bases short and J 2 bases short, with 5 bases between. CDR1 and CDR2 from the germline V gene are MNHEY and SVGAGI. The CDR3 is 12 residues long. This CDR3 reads CASSSVQETQYF. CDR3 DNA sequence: TGTGCCAGCAGTTCGGTTCAAGAGACCCAGTACTTC.

The CDR3 region has the DNA TGTGCCAGCAGCTTGTATAGCCGGACATTCCAAGAGACCCAGTACTTC. Protein sequence: CASSLYSRTFQETQYF. The chain is built from TRBV5-6 and TRBJ2-5; D perhaps matches TRBD1 (5 bases). V lost 1 base to trimming and J lost 1 base, with 14 bases between them. This CDR3 is built from 16 residues. Per the germline V gene, CDR1 is SGHDT and CDR2 is YYEEEE.

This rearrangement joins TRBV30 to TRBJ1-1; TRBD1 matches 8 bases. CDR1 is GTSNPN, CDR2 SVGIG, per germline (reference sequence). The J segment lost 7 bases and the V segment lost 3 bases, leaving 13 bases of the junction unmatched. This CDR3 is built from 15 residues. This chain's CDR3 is CAWSLPDRGGIEAFF. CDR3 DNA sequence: TGTGCCTGGAGCCTTCCCGACAGGGGAGGTATTGAAGCTTTCTTT.

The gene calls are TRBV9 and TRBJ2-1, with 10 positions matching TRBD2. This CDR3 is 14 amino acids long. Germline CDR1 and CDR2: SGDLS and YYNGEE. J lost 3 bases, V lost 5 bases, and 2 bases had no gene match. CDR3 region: CASRGTSDYNEQFF. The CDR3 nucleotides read TGTGCCAGCAGGGGGACTAGCGACTACAATGAGCAGTTCTTC.

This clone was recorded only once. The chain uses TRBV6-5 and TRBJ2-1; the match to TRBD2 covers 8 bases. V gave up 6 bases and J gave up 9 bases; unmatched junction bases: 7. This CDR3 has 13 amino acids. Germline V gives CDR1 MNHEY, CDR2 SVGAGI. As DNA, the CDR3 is TGTGCCAGCAGAAGGAGCGGGAGACCTGAGCAGTTCTTC. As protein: CASRRSGRPEQFF.

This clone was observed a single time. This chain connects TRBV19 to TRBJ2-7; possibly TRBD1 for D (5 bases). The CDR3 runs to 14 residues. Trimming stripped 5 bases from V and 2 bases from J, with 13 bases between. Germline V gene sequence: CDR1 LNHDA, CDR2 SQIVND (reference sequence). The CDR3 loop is CASSWGSPTYEQYF. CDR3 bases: TGTGCCAGTAGTTGGGGCAGTCCCACCTACGAGCAGTACTTC.

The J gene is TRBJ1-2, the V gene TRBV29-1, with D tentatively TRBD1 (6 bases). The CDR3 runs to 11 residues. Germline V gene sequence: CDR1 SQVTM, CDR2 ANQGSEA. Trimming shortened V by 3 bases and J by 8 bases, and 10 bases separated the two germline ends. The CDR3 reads CSVEARGGYTF. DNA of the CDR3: TGCAGCGTTGAGGCCAGGGGCGGCTACACCTTC.

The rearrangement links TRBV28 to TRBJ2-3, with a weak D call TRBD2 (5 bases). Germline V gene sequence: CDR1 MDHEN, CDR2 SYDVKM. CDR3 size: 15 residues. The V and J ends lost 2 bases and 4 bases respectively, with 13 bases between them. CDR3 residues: CASSLPHTSADTQYF. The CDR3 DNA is TGTGCCAGCAGTTTACCCCATACTAGTGCAGATACGCAGTATTTT.

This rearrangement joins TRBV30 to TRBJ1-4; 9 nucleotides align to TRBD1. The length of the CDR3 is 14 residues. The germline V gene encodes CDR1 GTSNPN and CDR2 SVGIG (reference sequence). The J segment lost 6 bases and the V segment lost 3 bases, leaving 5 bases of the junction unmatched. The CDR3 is CAWRRTGADEKLFF. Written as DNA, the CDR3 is TGTGCCTGGAGAAGGACAGGGGCGGATGAAAAACTGTTTTTT.